This T cell receptor (beta chain) was profiled in a study of T cell responses to AZD1222 COVID-19 vaccine. Study-wide results and limits: Seropositive at baseline were only a handful of AZD1222 recipients. An increase in Spike-specific TCR breadth and depth was observed after two AZD1222 doses. In all cases, repertoires were sampled only after the peak T cell response.

This CDR3 contains 14 residues. Germline CDR1 reads LNHDA; CDR2 reads SQIVND (reference sequence). Trimming removed 5 bases at V and 1 base at J, with 11 bases between. This clone appeared once. The antigen is not known. Only in-frame clones appear in the TCRdb table, and some are missing; sequencing was by immunoSEQ multiplex PCR. Of about 120,000 clones listed, 87% were seen once; the top ten hold 12%. The rearrangement joins TRBV19 to TRBJ1-1; D not certain. This receptor was identified in an adult in good health. The sequencing used peripheral blood, collected on day 0 of AZD1222 vaccination. The CDR3 nucleotides read TGTGCCAGTAGTCCGTGGACGGCGAACACTGAAGCTTTCTTT. Translating gives CASSPWTANTEAFF. The whole variable domain, remainder taken from reference TRBV19 and TRBJ1-1, is DGGITQSPKYLFRKEGQNVTLSCEQNLNHDAMYWYRQDPGQGLRLIYYSQIVNDFQKGDIAEGYSVSREKKESFPLTVTSAQKNPTAFYLCASSPWTANTEAFFGQGTRLTVV.